Listed below are T cell receptor beta chains from one sample, sequenced in a study of blood T cell repertoires in COVID-19. The protocol was immunoSEQ multiplex PCR, while the TCRdb copy is restricted to in-frame clones and leaves out a portion. The repertoire holds around 380,000 clones, roughly 86% seen once, with 0.85% to 1.3% in the top ten. Sequences were obtained from peripheral blood. The receptors derive from a human donor with acute or convalescent COVID-19. The donor label of this sample is uncertain. The CDR3 runs from the conserved cysteine through the conserved F or W. D genes are given only for firm matches. Rows may omit the clone size; those that give it use once, few, many or a size class.

size,J,V,D,CDR3,DNA
.,TRBJ1-1,TRBV29-1,.,CSVEGRLRNTEAFF,TGCAGCGTTGAAGGCAGGCTAAGGAACACTGAAGCTTTCTTT
.,TRBJ2-7,TRBV7-6,TRBD2,CASSLSSPSGSRNEQYF,TGTGCCAGCAGCTTAAGTTCGCCTAGCGGGAGTCGGAACGAGCAGTACTTC
.,TRBJ2-2,TRBV11-3,.,CASSPRSGELFF,TGTGCCAGCAGCCCCCGTTCCGGGGAGCTGTTTTTT
.,TRBJ2-1,TRBV3-1/TRBV3-2,.,CASSQEMGPVYNEQFF,TGTGCCAGCAGCCAAGAAATGGGCCCGGTTTACAATGAGCAGTTCTTC
once,TRBJ1-1,TRBV7-2,TRBD1,CASSLWDRGTEAFF,TGTGCCAGCAGCTTATGGGACAGGGGGACTGAAGCTTTCTTT
.,TRBJ2-5,TRBV28,.,CASSFSGFKTQYF,TGTGCCAGCAGTTTCTCGGGATTTAAGACCCAGTACTTC
.,TRBJ2-5,TRBV4-1,TRBD2,CASSQGGGLAGQETQYF,TGCGCCAGCAGCCAAGGAGGGGGACTAGCGGGCCAAGAGACCCAGTACTTC
.,TRBJ2-7,TRBV29-1,TRBD2,CSAKGGSGSSYEQYF,TGCAGCGCCAAAGGGGGTAGCGGGAGCTCCTACGAGCAGTACTTC
.,TRBJ2-1,TRBV4-1,.,CASSQGVQGGPRGQFF,TGCGCCAGCAGCCAAGGGGTCCAAGGAGGGCCGCGAGGGCAGTTCTTC
.,TRBJ1-2,TRBV7-9,TRBD1,CASSANRGGRNGYTF,TGTGCCAGCAGCGCTAACAGGGGGGGCAGGAATGGCTACACCTTC
few,TRBJ1-1,TRBV2,TRBD1,CASRGQGGRIEAFF,TGTGCCAGCAGAGGACAGGGGGGTCGTATTGAAGCTTTCTTT
.,TRBJ1-5,TRBV30,.,CAWSVVPVGPQHF,TGTGCCTGGAGTGTTGTCCCCGTGGGCCCTCAGCATTTT
.,TRBJ2-7,TRBV11-2,TRBD2,CASSLAGGIDEQYF,TGTGCCAGCAGCTTAGCGGGAGGGATCGACGAGCAGTACTTC
.,TRBJ2-7,TRBV19,TRBD2,CASSFAGGPDGEQYF,TGTGCCAGTAGTTTCGCGGGGGGCCCGGATGGCGAGCAGTACTTC
.,TRBJ1-2,TRBV29-1,TRBD1,CSVGTGPNYGYTF,TGCAGCGTCGGGACAGGACCTAACTATGGCTACACCTTC
few,TRBJ2-2,TRBV18,.,CASSPQAGAGELFF,TGTGCCAGCTCACCCCAGGCAGGGGCAGGGGAGCTGTTTTTT
.,TRBJ1-3,TRBV29-1,.,CSVERDSGNTIYF,TGCAGCGTTGAAAGAGATTCTGGAAACACCATATATTTT
.,TRBJ1-2,TRBV28,TRBD1,CASRPTGEGGYTF,TGTGCCAGCAGACCGACAGGGGAGGGTGGCTACACCTTC
.,TRBJ1-1,TRBV29-1,.,CSVGQGRVNTEAFF,TGCAGCGTTGGGCAGGGGAGGGTGAACACTGAAGCTTTCTTT